This T cell receptor beta chain was documented in a study of blood T cell repertoires in COVID-19. Turning to the study itself: Acute-phase and convalescent COVID-19 samples originated in the United States, Italy and Spain. Sources were T cells, B-cell-depleted T cells, or PBMCs; the material itself was cDNA or gDNA.

Deletions cut 0 bases from V and 6 bases from J, with 8 bases between. The CDR3 loop spans 14 amino acids. The germline CDR1 and CDR2 sequences are MGHRA and YSYEKL. Study processing details: Nucleated cell number was recorded as an estimate derived from reference gene primer amplification. The protocol was immunoSEQ multiplex PCR, while the TCRdb copy is restricted to in-frame clones and leaves out a portion. V and J calls and clone size follow that table, whereas D and trimming were derived from the DNA. The table has a few hundred thousand clones, 86% seen once; the top ten hold 2.1%. The chain carries TRBV4-1 and TRBJ2-2, with D maybe TRBD2 (6 bases). The sequence came from a woman in her twenties or thirties who had recovered from COVID-19. Sequenced sample: peripheral blood. Here the CDR3 reads CASSQDRGAGELFF. The CDR3 region has the DNA TGCGCCAGCAGCCAAGATCGCGGGGCCGGGGAGCTGTTTTTT.